The 3 T cell receptor beta chains below all came from one sample that was sequenced in a study of post-analysis software for immune sequencing data. Study-level findings and limits: Compared with controls, patients had more of about 5 TRBV segments, including TRBV5-6, TRBV5-1 and TRBV20-1.

Built from TCR beta cDNA, the libraries had unique molecular identifiers in them. TCRdb reprocessed the PCR reads with MiXCR, giving one entry per CDR3 protein. The table includes roughly 430,000 distinct CDR3 sequences, 39% detected once. These receptors lack a known antigen. Sequencing input: blood. All receptors derive from a girl aged 2 to 10 with multiple sclerosis.

This clonotype was recorded a few times. In DNA, the CDR3 is TGTGCCACCTCGGGGAGAGGACTAGTCTGGGAGACCCAGTTCTTC. Its translation: CATSGRGLVWETQFF. This chain links TRBV7-8 with TRBJ2-1; 7 bases map to TRBD2. V dropped 10 bases and J dropped 13; count of bases not matched to a gene: 22. This CDR3 contains 15 residues. Per the germline V gene, CDR1 is SGHVS and CDR2 is FQNEAQ.

The gene calls are TRBV5-1 and TRBJ1-1; D is undetermined. The CDR3 consists of 15 residues. The germline V gene has CDR1 SGHRS and CDR2 YFSETQ. V was pared by 0 bases and J by 1 base, with 10 bases between. This CDR3 reads CASSLERVENTEAFF. The CDR3 bases are TGCGCCAGCAGCTTGGAGAGGGTGGAGAACACTGAAGCTTTCTTT.

This chain connects TRBV5-1 to TRBJ2-1, with TRBD1 matching over 10 bases. Germline assignment: CDR1 SGHRS and CDR2 YFSETQ. There are 14 residues in the CDR3. Trimming removed 4 bases from V and 5 bases from J; junction bases left unmatched: 3. Here the CDR3 DNA reads TGCGCCAGCAGCCTTGACAGGGGGCACAATGAGCAGTTCTTC. Encoded protein: CASSLDRGHNEQFF.